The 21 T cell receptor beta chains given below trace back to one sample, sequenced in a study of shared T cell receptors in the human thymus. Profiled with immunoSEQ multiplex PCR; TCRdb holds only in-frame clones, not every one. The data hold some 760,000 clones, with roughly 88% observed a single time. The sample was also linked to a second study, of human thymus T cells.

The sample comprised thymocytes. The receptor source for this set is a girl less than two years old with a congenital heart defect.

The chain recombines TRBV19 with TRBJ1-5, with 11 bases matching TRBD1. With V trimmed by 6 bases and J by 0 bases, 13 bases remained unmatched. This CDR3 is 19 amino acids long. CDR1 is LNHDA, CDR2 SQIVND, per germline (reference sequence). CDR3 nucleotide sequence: TGTGCCAGTAGACCGGGACAGGGGGTACTTTTTTATAGCAATCAGCCCCAGCATTTT. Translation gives CASRPGQGVLFYSNQPQHF.

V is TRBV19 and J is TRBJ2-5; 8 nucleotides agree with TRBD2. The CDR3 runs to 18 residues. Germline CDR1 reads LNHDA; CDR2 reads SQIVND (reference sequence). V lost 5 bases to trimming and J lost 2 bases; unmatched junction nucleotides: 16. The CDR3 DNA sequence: TGTGCCAGTAGTGCGGATTTTTTAGCGGGGAGTGAGCAAGAGACCCAGTACTTC. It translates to CASSADFLAGSEQETQYF.

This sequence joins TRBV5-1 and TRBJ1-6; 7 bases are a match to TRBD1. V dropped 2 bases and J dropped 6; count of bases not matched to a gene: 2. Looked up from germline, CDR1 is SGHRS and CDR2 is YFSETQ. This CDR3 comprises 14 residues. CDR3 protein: CASSFGQVNSPLHF. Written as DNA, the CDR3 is TGCGCCAGCAGCTTCGGACAGGTTAATTCACCCCTCCACTTT.

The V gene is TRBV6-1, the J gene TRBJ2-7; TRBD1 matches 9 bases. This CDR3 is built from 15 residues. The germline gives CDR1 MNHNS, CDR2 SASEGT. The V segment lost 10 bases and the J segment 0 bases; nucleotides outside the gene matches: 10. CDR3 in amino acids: CAIKQGAGGSYEQYF. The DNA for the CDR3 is TGTGCCATCAAACAGGGGGCGGGCGGCTCCTACGAGCAGTACTTC.

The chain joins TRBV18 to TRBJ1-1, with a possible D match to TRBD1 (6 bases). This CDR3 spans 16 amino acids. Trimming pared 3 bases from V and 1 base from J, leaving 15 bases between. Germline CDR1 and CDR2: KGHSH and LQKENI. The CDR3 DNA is TGTGCCAGCTCACCCACAACGGGGGGGCAGAACACTGAAGCTTTCTTT. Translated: CASSPTTGGQNTEAFF.

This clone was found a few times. CDR3 protein: CASSIDQGDSSYNEQFF. In nucleotides, the CDR3 is TGTGCCAGTAGTATAGATCAGGGGGACAGCTCCTACAATGAGCAGTTCTTC. The chain employs TRBV19 and TRBJ2-1, with TRBD1 matching over 7 bases. Unmatched junction bases numbered 5, after V lost 0 bases and J lost 0 bases. From germline, CDR1 is LNHDA and CDR2 SQIVND (reference sequence). The CDR3 sequence is 17 residues long.

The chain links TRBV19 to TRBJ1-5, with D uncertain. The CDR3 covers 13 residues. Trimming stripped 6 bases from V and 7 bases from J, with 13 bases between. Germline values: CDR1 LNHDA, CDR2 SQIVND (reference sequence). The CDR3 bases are TGTGCCAGTAGGGCGGGTATGCGGCAGCCCCAGCATTTT. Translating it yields CASRAGMRQPQHF.

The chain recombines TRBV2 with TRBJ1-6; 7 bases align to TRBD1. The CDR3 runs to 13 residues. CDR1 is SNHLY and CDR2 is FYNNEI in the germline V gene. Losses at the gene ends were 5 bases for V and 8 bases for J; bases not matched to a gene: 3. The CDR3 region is CASSRDSYSPLHF. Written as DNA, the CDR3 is TGTGCCAGCAGTCGGGACAGCTATTCACCCCTCCACTTT.

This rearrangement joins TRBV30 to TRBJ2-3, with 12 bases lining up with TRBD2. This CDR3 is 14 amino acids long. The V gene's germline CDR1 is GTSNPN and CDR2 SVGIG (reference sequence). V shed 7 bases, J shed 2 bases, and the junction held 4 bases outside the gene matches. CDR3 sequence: CAYRLAGDTDTQYF. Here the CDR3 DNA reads TGTGCCTACCGACTAGCGGGGGACACAGATACGCAGTATTTT.

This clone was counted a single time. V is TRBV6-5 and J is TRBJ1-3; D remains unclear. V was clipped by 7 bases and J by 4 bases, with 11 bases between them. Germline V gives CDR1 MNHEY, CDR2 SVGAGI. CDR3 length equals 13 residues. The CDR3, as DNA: TGTGCCAGCAAAAAGGGAGGCGGAAACACCATATATTTT. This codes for CASKKGGGNTIYF.

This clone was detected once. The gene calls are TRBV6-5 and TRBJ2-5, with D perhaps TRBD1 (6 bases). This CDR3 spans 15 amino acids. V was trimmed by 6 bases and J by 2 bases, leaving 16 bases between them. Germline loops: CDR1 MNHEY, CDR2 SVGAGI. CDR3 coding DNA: TGTGCCAGCAGACGAACAGGGATTAGGCAAGAGACCCAGTACTTC. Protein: CASRRTGIRQETQYF.

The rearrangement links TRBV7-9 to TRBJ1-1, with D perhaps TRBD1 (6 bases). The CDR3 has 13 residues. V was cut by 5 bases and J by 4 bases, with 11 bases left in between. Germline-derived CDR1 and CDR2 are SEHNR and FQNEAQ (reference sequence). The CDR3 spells CASSRTGITEAFF. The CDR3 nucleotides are TGTGCCAGCAGCCGTACAGGGATCACTGAAGCTTTCTTT.

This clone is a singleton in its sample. This chain's CDR3 is CASSISAGGLETQYF. The CDR3 DNA is TGTGCCAGTAGTATCTCGGCGGGGGGGTTAGAGACCCAGTACTTC. The V and J genes are TRBV19 and TRBJ2-5; 9 nucleotides line up with TRBD2. With 3 bases clipped from V and 4 bases from J, the junction kept 6 bases outside the gene matches. This CDR3 spans 15 amino acids. Germline CDR1 LNHDA, CDR2 SQIVND (reference sequence).

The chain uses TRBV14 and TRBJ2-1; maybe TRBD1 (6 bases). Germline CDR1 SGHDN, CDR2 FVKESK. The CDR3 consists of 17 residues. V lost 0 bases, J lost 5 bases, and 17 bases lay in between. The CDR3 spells CASSQDGPDRTNNEQFF. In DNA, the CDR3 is TGTGCCAGCAGCCAAGATGGGCCCGACAGGACCAACAATGAGCAGTTCTTC.

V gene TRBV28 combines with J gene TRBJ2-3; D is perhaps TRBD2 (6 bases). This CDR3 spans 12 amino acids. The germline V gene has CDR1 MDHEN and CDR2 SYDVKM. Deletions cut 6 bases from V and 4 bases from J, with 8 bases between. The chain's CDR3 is CASRWGADTQYF. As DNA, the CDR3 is TGTGCCAGCAGATGGGGGGCAGATACGCAGTATTTT.

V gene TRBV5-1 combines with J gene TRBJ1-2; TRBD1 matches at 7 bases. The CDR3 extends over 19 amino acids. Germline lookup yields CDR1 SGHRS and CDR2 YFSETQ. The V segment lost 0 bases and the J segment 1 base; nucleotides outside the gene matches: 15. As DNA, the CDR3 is TGCGCCAGCAGCTTGGGATACAGGGGCACCACGCATATTAACTATGGCTACACCTTC. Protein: CASSLGYRGTTHINYGYTF. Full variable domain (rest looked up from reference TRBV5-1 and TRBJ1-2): KAGVTQTPRYLIKTRGQQVTLSCSPISGHRSVSWYQQTPGQGLQFLFEYFSETQRNKGNFPGRFSGRQFSNSRSEMNVSTLELGDSALYLCASSLGYRGTTHINYGYTFGSGTRLTVV.

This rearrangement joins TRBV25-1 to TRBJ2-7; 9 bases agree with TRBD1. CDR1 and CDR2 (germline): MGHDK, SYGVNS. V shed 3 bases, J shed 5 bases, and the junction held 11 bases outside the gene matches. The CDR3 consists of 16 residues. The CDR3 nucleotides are TGTGCCAGCAGTGACCACCGGGACAGGGATCATCACGAGCAGTACTTC. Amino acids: CASSDHRDRDHHEQYF.

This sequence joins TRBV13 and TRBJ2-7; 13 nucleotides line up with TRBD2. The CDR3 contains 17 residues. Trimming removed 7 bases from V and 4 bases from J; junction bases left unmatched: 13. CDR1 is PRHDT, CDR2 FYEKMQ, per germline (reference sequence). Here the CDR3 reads CASIGPRTSGGRYEQYF. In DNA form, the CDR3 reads TGTGCCAGCATCGGTCCCAGGACTAGCGGGGGCCGTTACGAGCAGTACTTC. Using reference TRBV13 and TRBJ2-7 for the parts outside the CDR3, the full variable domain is AAGVIQSPRHLIKEKRETATLKCYPIPRHDTVYWYQQGPGQDPQFLISFYEKMQSDKGSIPDRFSAQQFSDYHSELNMSSLELGDSALYFCASIGPRTSGGRYEQYFGPGTRLTVT.

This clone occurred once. The CDR3 region is CASSLWTPLAGDTDTQYF. CDR3 in DNA: TGCGCCAGCAGCTTGTGGACTCCTCTTGCGGGGGACACAGATACGCAGTATTTT. The chain is built from TRBV5-1 and TRBJ2-3, with 7 bases identical to TRBD2. Germline trimming cut 1 base from V and 2 bases from J; bases unmatched to any gene: 13. Germline V lookup: CDR1 SGHRS, CDR2 YFSETQ. The CDR3 runs to 18 residues.

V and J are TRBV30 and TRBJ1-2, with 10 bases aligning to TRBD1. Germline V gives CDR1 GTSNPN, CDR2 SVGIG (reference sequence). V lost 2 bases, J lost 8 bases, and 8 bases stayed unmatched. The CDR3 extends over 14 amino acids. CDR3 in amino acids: CAWSRDRGKRGYTF. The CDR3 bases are TGTGCCTGGAGTAGGGACAGGGGAAAACGGGGCTACACCTTC.

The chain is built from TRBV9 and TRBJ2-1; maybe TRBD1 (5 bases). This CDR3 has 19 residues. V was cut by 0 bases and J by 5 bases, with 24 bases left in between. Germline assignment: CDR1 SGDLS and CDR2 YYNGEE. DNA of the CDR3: TGTGCCAGCAGCGTAGGAAATAGGGGTCTCCAGTTGGGGCACAATGAGCAGTTCTTC. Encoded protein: CASSVGNRGLQLGHNEQFF. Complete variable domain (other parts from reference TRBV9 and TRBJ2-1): DSGVTQTPKHLITATGQRVTLRCSPRSGDLSVYWYQQSLDQGLQFLIQYYNGEERAKGNILERFSAQQFPDLHSELNLSSLELGDSALYFCASSVGNRGLQLGHNEQFFGPGTRLTVL.